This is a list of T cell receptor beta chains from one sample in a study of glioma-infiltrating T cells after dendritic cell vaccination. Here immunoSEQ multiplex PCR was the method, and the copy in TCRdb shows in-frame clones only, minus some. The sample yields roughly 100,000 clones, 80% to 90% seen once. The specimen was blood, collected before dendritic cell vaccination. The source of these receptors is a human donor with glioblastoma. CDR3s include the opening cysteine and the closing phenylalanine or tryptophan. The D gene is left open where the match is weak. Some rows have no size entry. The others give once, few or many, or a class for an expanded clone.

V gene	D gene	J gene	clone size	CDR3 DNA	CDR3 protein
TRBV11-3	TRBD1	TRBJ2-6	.	TGTGCCAGCAGCTCCAGGGGGCCTGGGGCCAACGTCCTGACTTTC	CASSSRGPGANVLTF
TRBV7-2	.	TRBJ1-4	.	TGTGCCAGCAGCTTAGAGCGACAGGATGAAAAACTGTTTTTT	CASSLERQDEKLFF
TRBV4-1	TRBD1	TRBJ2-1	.	TGCGCCAGCAGCCCGGGGACAGGGGGCATTGTCGATGAGCAGTTCTTC	CASSPGTGGIVDEQFF
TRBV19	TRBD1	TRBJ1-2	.	TGTGCCAGTAGTACCAACCCGGGACAGGGGTATTACTATGGCTACACCTTC	CASSTNPGQGYYYGYTF
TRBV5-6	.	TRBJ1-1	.	TGTGCCACCACGCGCGGGGAGGGTAGAACTGAAGCTTTCTTT	CATTRGEGRTEAFF
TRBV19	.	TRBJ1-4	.	TGTGCCAGTTGGCCCAGCGGGACGCAGGAAAAACTGTTTTTT	CASWPSGTQEKLFF
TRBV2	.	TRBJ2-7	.	TGTGCCAGCAGGGGGGGAGACGAAAAATACGAGCAGTACTTC	CASRGGDEKYEQYF
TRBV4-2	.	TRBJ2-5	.	TGTGCCAGCAGCCAACTGAGCTCCAGGGAGACCCAGTACTTC	CASSQLSSRETQYF
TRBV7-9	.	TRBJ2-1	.	TGTGCCAGCAGCTTAGTTTCGGTTGACAATGAGCAGTTCTTC	CASSLVSVDNEQFF
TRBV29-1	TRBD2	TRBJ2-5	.	TGCAGCGTTGATAGGAGAACTAGCGGGGGGGCTCCCTTTGCCTACTTC	CSVDRRTSGGAPFAYF
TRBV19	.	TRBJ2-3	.	TGTGCCAGTAGTATAAGGACAACAGATACGCAGTATTTT	CASSIRTTDTQYF
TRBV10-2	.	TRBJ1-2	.	TGCGCCAGCAGCCCGACGACTTCGGGAAATGGCTACACCTTC	CASSPTTSGNGYTF
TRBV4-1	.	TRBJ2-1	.	TGCGCCAGCAGCCACCTAGGGGGTGCCCATGAGCAGTTCTTC	CASSHLGGAHEQFF
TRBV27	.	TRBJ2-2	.	TGTGCCAGCAGTTTCGGACAGCTCGGATACACCGGGGAGCTGTTTTTT	CASSFGQLGYTGELFF
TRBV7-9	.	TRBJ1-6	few	TGTGCCAGCAGCTCTCTACCGGGTAATTCACCCCTCCACTTT	CASSSLPGNSPLHF
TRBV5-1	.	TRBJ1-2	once	TGCGCCAGCAGCGATACCGGGAGCCAGGGTAGCTACACCTTC	CASSDTGSQGSYTF
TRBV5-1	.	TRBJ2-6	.	TGCGCCAGCAGCCCCGGGGACACTGGGGCCAACGTCCTGACTTTC	CASSPGDTGANVLTF
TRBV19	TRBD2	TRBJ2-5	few	TGTGCCACCAGCGCGGGGGGTCAAGAGACCCAGTACTTC	CATSAGGQETQYF
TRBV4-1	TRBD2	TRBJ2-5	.	TGCGCCAGCAGCCAAGATGCTGCGGGGGGGCGGGAGACCCAGTACTTC	CASSQDAAGGRETQYF
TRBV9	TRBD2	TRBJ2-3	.	TGTGCCAGCAGCGCTTCGGGACTAGCGGGGGAAACAGATACGCAGTATTTT	CASSASGLAGETDTQYF
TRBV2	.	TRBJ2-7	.	TGTGCCCTTGGTGGGGGCCGCTCCTACGAGCAGTACTTC	CALGGGRSYEQYF
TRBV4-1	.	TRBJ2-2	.	TGCGCCAGCAGCCAAGGACACTTGAACACCGGGGAGCTGTTTTTT	CASSQGHLNTGELFF
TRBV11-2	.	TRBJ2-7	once	TGTGCCAGCAGCACGGGGAGGACCACCTACGAGCAGTACTTC	CASSTGRTTYEQYF
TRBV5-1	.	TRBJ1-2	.	TGCGCCAGCAGCGCCACCTTCGACAGCGTCTATGGCTACACCTTC	CASSATFDSVYGYTF
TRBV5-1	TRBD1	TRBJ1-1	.	TGCGCCAGCAGCCCACAGGGGACAGGGCACACTGAAGCTTTCTTT	CASSPQGTGHTEAFF
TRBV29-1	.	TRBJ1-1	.	TGCAGCGTTATCGAGCAGGATGAAGCTTTCTTT	CSVIEQDEAFF
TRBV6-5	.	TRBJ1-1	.	TGTGCCAGCAGTTATCCTAGGGGCACTGAAGCTTTCTTT	CASSYPRGTEAFF
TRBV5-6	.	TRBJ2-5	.	TGTGCCAGCAGCCGGACCGGGGAGCGAGATAGGGAGACCCAGTACTTC	CASSRTGERDRETQYF
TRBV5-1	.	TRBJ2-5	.	TGCGCCAGCCGCGGGACGGAAAAAGAGACCCAGTACTTC	CASRGTEKETQYF
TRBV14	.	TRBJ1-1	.	TGTGCCAGCAGCCTCGATCGCTTGAGCACTGAAGCTTTCTTT	CASSLDRLSTEAFF
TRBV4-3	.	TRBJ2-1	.	TGCGCCAGCGTGATGTGGGGGGGCGATTCGTCAGGCCAAGGCAATGAGCAGTTCTTC	CASVMWGGDSSGQGNEQFF
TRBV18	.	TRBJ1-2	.	TGTGCCAGCTCACCACTGTGGGGAGGGGAAAACTATGGCTACACCTTC	CASSPLWGGENYGYTF
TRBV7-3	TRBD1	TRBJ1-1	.	TGTGCCAGCAGCCGACAGGGGGCTGGAACTGAAGCTTTCTTT	CASSRQGAGTEAFF
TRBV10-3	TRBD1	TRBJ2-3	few	TGTGCCATCAGTGGTGACAGGGGGACGGATACGCAGTATTTT	CAISGDRGTDTQYF
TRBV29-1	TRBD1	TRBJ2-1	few	TGCAGCGTTGAGGGACAGGCCGCGATTTACAATGAGCAGTTCTTC	CSVEGQAAIYNEQFF
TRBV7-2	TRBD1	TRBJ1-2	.	TGTGCCAGCAGCTTGATCGGAGAGGCAGGGGGCGGCTACACCTTC	CASSLIGEAGGGYTF
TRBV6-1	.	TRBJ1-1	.	TGTGCCAGCAGGAACTCGGGGACATATGAAGCTTTCTTT	CASRNSGTYEAFF
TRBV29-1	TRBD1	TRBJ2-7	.	TGCAGCGTGGGGGACAGGGTACTACCTCACGAGCAGTACTTC	CSVGDRVLPHEQYF
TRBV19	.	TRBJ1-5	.	TGTGCCAGTAGTATACCCCAGGGCCCTTATCCCCAGCATTTT	CASSIPQGPYPQHF
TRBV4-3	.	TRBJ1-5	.	TGCGCCAGCAGCCAAGATACACCTCATCCCGTCAATCAGCCCCAGCATTTT	CASSQDTPHPVNQPQHF
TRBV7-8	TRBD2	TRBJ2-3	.	TGTGCCAGCAGCTCCACTAGCGGGGGGGCTCGGGGCACAGATACGCAGTATTTT	CASSSTSGGARGTDTQYF
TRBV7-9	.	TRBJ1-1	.	TGTGCCAGCAGCTTGGGGAGGGGGGGGCTGAACACTGAAGCTTTCTTT	CASSLGRGGLNTEAFF
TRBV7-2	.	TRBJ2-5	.	TGTGCCAGCAGCTTAGATAAAACGGGGCAAGAGACCCAGTACTTC	CASSLDKTGQETQYF
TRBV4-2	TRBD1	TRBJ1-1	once	TGTGCCAGCAGCCCAGGACAGGGAGAGTACCCTGAAGCTTTCTTT	CASSPGQGEYPEAFF
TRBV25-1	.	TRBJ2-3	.	TGTGCCAGCAGTGACGTGACAGAATCGACAGATACGCAGTATTTT	CASSDVTESTDTQYF
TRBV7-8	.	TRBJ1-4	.	TGTGCCAGCAGCTATAACTGGGGTCAGGGGGAAAAACTGTTTTTT	CASSYNWGQGEKLFF